This TCR beta chain stems from a study of cytomegalovirus exposure and HLA in healthy donors. Study information: Prior work identified more than 90 million unique TCR beta sequences in 150 million to 200 million T cells.

The study's findings and limits: One cluster of highly shared sequence variants probably arose as a sequencing artifact. Overall, roughly 170 TCR beta chains were annotated as cytomegalovirus-associated. The availability of immune exposure information extended only to CMV serostatus.

Remarks on this clone: Its specificity is unknown.

PCR primers comprised 60 Vbeta and 13 Jbeta primers. Libraries were prepared by immunoSEQ multiplex PCR; TCRdb keeps only in-frame clonotypes and omits some of them. The sample shows about 140,000 clones, around 73% of them seen only once. The trim removed 4 bases at V and 3 bases at J, leaving 5 bases unmatched. This CDR3 contains 15 residues. CDR1 is SQVTM, CDR2 ANQGSEA, per germline. This clonotype originated in a female donor in good health and CMV-seronegative. Sequencing input: PBMCs. V is TRBV29-1 and J is TRBJ1-3; 11 bases agree with TRBD1. The CDR3 loop is CSVGGQGANGNTIYF. CDR3 DNA sequence: TGCAGCGTTGGAGGACAGGGGGCGAATGGAAACACCATATATTTT.